This T cell receptor beta chain was sequenced during a study of CD8 T cells in Susac syndrome. Germline CDR1 is MNHEY and CDR2 is SMNVEV (reference sequence). Between the trimmed V and J ends, which lost 6 bases and 7 bases, there was a span of 13 bases. The CDR3 spans 13 residues. This clonotype was recorded only once. The RNA, roughly 0.5 to 1 ug, was put through reverse transcription using random hexamers. Via MiXCR, TCRdb re-called the immunoSEQ multiplex PCR reads, giving one row per CDR3 protein. The table lists 150,000 or so distinct CDR3 sequences, roughly 95% of them singletons. The sample was CD8+ T cells from PBMCs. The V gene is TRBV27, the J gene TRBJ1-5; D possibly corresponds to TRBD1 (6 bases). The TCR was taken from a human donor with multiple sclerosis. The CDR3 region has the DNA TGTGCCAGCAGGAGGGGGGCGGGACAGCCCCAGCATTTT. This sequence encodes CASRRGAGQPQHF.